This T cell receptor (beta chain) is from a study of CD8+CD57+ T cells in acquired aplastic anemia. Sequencing involved patients with CD8+CD57+ cell expansion previously shown by flow cytometry. The TCR beta profiling, which covered VDJ combination and CDR3 sequence, was carried out using genomic DNA as the template. TCRdb used MiXCR to reprocess the reads, holding one entry per CDR3 protein. The sample contains some 150,000 distinct CDR3 sequences, about 48% of which appear only once. This clonotype has a count of ten or more. This CDR3 has 14 residues. Germline CDR1 and CDR2: DFQATT and SNEGSKA (reference sequence). The V end lost 6 bases, the J end lost 1 base, and 13 bases lay between the germline ends.

This TCR came from a human donor with aplastic anemia. The V and J genes are TRBV20-1 and TRBJ1-5; no clear D gene. The source material was sorted CD4+, CD8+, or CD8+CD57+ T cells (not recorded which) from PBMCs. The CDR3 region has the DNA TGCAGTGCCCTGGCCTCGGACAGCAATCAGCCCCAGCATTTT. Its translation: CSALASDSNQPQHF.